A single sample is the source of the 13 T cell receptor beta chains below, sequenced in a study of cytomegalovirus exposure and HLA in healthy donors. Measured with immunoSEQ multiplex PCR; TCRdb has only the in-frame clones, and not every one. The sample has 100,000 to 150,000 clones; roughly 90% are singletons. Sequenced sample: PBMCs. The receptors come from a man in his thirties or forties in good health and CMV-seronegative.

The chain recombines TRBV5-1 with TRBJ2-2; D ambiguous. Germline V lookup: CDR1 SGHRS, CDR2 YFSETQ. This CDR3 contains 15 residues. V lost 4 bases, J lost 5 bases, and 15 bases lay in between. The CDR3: CASSKSTSSTGELFF. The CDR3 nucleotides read TGCGCCAGCAGCAAGTCTACTTCCTCTACCGGGGAGCTGTTTTTT.

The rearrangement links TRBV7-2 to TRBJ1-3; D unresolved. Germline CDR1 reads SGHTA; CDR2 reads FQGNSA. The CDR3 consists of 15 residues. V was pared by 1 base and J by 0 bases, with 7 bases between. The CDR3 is CASSLGHNSGNTIYF. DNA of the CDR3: TGTGCCAGCAGCTTAGGACACAACTCTGGAAACACCATATATTTT.

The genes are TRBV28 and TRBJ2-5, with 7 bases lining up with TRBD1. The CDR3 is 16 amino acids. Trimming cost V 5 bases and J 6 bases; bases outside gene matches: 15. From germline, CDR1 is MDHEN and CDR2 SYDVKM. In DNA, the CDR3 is TGTGCCAGCAGTCTCATCCGGGACAGACTTTCCCAGACCCAGTACTTC. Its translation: CASSLIRDRLSQTQYF. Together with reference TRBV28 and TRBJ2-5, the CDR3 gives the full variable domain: DVKVTQSSRYLVKRTGEKVFLECVQDMDHENMFWYRQDPGLGLRLIYFSYDVKMKEKGDIPEGYSVSREKKERFSLILESASTNQTSMYLCASSLIRDRLSQTQYFGPGTRLLVL.

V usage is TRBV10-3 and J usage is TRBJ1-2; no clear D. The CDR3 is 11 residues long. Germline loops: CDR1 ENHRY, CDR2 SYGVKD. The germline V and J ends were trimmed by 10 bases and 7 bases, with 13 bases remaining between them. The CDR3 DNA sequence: TGTGCCACAGGTTTTGAAGGTGGCTACACCTTC. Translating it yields CATGFEGGYTF.

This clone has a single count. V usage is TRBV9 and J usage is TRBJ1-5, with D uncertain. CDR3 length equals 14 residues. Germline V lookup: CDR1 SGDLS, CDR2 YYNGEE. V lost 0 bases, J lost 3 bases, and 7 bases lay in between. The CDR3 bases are TGTGCCAGCAGCGTAGGAGGGAACAATCAGCCCCAGCATTTT. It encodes CASSVGGNNQPQHF. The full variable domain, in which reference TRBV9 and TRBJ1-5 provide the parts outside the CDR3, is DSGVTQTPKHLITATGQRVTLRCSPRSGDLSVYWYQQSLDQGLQFLIQYYNGEERAKGNILERFSAQQFPDLHSELNLSSLELGDSALYFCASSVGGNNQPQHFGDGTRLSIL.

The CDR3 sequence is CASSPPPVYEQYF. The CDR3 bases are TGTGCCAGCAGCCCCCCCCCGGTCTACGAGCAGTACTTC. The rearrangement uses TRBV6-6 and TRBJ2-7; D not resolved. CDR1 and CDR2 (germline): MNHNY, SVGAGI (reference sequence). The CDR3 is 13 residues long. The V and J ends lost 6 bases and 3 bases respectively, with 12 bases between them.

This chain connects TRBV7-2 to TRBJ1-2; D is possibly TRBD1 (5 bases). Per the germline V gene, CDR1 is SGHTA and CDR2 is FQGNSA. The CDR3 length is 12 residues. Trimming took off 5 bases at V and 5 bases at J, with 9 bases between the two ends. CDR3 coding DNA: TGTGCCAGCAGCGCGGACAATTATGGCTACACCTTC. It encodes CASSADNYGYTF.

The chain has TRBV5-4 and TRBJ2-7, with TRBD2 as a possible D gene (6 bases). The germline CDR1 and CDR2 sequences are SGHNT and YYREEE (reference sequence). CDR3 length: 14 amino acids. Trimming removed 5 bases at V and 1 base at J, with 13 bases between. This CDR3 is CASSMSGPSYEQYF. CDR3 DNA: TGTGCCAGCAGTATGAGCGGGCCTTCCTACGAGCAGTACTTC.

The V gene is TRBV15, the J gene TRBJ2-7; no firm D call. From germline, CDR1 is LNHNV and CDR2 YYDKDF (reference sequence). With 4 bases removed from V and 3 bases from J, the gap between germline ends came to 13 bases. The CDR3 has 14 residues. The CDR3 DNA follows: TGTGCCACCAGCAATACACTAAATTTCTACGAGCAGTACTTC. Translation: CATSNTLNFYEQYF.

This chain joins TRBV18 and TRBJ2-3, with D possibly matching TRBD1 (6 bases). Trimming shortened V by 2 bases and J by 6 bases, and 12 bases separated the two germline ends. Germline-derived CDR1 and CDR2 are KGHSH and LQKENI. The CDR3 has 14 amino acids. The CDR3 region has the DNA TGTGCCAGCTCACCATCTGGGGGCTCGGATACGCAGTATTTT. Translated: CASSPSGGSDTQYF.

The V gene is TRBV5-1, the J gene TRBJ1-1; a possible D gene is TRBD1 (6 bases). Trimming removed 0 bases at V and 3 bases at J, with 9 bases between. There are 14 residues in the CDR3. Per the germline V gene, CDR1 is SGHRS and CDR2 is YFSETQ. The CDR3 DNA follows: TGCGCCAGCAGCTTGGACAGGGAGTACACTGAAGCTTTCTTT. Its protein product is CASSLDREYTEAFF. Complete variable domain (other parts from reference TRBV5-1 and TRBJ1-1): KAGVTQTPRYLIKTRGQQVTLSCSPISGHRSVSWYQQTPGQGLQFLFEYFSETQRNKGNFPGRFSGRQFSNSRSEMNVSTLELGDSALYLCASSLDREYTEAFFGQGTRLTVV.

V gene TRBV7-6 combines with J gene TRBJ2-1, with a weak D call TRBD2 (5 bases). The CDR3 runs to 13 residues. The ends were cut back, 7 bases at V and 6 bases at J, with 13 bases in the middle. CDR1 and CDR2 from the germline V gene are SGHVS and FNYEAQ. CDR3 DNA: TGTGCCAGCAACCTGGGAGCCGTCAATGAGCAGTTCTTC. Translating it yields CASNLGAVNEQFF.

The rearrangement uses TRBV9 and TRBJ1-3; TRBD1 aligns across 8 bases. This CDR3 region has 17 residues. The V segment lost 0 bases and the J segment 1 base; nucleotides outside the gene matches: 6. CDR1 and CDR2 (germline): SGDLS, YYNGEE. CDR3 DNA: TGTGCCAGCAGCGTAGGGACAGGGATGATTTCTGGAAACACCATATATTTT. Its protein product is CASSVGTGMISGNTIYF.